This T cell receptor beta chain originates from a study of cytomegalovirus exposure and HLA in healthy donors. V lost 4 bases to trimming and J lost 11 bases, with 14 bases between them. Germline V gene sequence: CDR1 MNHEY, CDR2 SVGAGI. CDR3 length equals 12 residues. Study results and limitations: Across donors, sequencing depth was assumed by presence/absence analyses to be roughly uniform. In most subjects, TCR beta sequences reportedly gave accurate predictions of HLA-A and HLA-B alleles. Across HLA loci, a later analysis found differing TCR association rates, with DRB1 most and HLA-C fewest. In an earlier analysis, about 87% or about 30%: the productive usage of most TCR beta V segments.

Primers included in the PCR were 60 Vbeta and 13 Jbeta primers. Clones were sequenced by immunoSEQ multiplex PCR, and TCRdb holds only the in-frame ones, with some missing. The sample lists under 120,000 clones; 79% were seen once. Comments on this clone: The antigen is unknown.

The rearrangement links TRBV6-5 to TRBJ1-1; D gene uncertain. This TCR was recovered from a woman aged 35 to 49 in good health and CMV-seronegative. The sequenced material came from PBMCs. CDR3 protein: CASSSGLALAFF. Here the CDR3 DNA reads TGTGCCAGCAGTTCCGGACTTGCCCTTGCTTTCTTT.